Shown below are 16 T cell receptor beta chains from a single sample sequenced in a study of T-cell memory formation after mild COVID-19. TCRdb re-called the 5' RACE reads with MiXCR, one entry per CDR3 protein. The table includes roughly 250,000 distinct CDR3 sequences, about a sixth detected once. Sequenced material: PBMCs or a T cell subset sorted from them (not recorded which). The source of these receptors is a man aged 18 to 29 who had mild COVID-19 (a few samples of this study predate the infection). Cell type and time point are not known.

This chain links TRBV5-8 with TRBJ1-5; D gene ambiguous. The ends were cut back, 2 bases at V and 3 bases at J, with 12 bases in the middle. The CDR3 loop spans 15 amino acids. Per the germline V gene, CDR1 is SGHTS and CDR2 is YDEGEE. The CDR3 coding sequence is TGTGCCAGCAGCTTTTTTTCAGGACTCAATCAGCCCCAGCATTTT. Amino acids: CASSFFSGLNQPQHF.

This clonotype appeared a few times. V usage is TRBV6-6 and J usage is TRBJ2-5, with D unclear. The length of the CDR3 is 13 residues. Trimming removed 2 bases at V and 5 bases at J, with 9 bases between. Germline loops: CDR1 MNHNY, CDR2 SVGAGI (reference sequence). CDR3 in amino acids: CASSYGGRETQYF. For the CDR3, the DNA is TGTGCCAGCAGTTACGGCGGCCGGGAGACCCAGTACTTC.

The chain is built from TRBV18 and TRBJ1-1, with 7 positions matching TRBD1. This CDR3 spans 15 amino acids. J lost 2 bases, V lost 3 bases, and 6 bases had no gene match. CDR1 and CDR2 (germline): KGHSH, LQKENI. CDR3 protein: CASSPGQKGNTEAFF. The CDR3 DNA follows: TGTGCCAGCTCACCGGGACAGAAAGGTAACACTGAAGCTTTCTTT.

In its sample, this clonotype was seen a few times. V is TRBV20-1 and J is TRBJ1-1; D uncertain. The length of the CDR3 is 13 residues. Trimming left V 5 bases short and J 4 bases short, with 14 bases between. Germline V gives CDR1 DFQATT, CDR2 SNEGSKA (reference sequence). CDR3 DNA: TGCAGTGCTCAACGAACGGGGTTCACTGAAGCTTTCTTT. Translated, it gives CSAQRTGFTEAFF.

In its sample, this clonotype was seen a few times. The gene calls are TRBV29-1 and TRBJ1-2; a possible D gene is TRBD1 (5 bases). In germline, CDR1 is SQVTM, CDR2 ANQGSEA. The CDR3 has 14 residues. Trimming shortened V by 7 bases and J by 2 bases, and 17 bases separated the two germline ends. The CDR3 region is CSAERGVENYGYTF. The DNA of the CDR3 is TGCAGCGCCGAACGAGGGGTGGAGAACTATGGCTACACCTTC.

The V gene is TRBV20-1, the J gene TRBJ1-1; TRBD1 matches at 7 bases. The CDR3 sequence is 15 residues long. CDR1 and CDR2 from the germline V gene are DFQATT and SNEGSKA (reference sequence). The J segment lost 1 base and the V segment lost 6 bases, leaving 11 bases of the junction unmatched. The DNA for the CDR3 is TGCAGTGCCCCCGACAGGGTAAGGGGGAACACTGAAGCTTTCTTT. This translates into CSAPDRVRGNTEAFF.

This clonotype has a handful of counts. The CDR3 loop is CASRVGPLGNQPQHF. The DNA of the CDR3 is TGTGCCAGCAGGGTGGGCCCGCTAGGCAATCAGCCCCAGCATTTT. This chain connects TRBV6-1 to TRBJ1-5; D call uncertain. CDR3 length equals 15 residues. Trimming stripped 6 bases from V and 2 bases from J, with 14 bases between. CDR1 is MNHNS and CDR2 is SASEGT in the germline V gene.

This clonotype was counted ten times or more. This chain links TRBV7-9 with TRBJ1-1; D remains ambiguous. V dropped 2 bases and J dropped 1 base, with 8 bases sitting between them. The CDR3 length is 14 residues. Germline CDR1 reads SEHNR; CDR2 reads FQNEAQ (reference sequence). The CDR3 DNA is TGTGCCAGCAGCTTACGTGGCCAGAACACTGAAGCTTTCTTT. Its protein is CASSLRGQNTEAFF.

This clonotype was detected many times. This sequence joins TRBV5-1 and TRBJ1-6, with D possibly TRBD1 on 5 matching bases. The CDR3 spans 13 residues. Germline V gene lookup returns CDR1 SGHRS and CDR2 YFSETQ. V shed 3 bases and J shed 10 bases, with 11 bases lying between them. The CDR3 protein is CASSWDLGSPLHF. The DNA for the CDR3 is TGCGCCAGCAGCTGGGACCTTGGCTCACCCCTCCACTTT.

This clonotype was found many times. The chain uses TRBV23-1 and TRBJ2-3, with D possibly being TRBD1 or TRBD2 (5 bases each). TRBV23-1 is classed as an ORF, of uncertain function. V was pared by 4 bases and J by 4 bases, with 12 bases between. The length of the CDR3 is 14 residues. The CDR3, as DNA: TGCGCCAGCAGTCCCCCCCAGGGAGCAGATACGCAGTATTTT. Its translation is CASSPPQGADTQYF.

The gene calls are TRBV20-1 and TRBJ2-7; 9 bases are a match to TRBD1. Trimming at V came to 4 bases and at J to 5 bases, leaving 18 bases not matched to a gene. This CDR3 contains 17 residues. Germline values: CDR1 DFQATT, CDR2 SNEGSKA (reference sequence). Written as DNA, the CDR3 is TGCAGTGCTAAGAGGTCGTCCGGGACAGGGCGCTTGCACGAGCAGTACGTC. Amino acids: CSAKRSSGTGRLHEQYV.

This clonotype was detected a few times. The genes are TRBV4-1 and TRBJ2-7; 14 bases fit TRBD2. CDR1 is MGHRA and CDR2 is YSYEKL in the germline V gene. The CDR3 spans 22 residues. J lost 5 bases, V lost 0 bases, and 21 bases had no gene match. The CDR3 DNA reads TGCGCCAGCAGCCAAGATCGGCCGGCGGGACTAGCGGGGGAGCTCCAAAGGAACGAGCAGTACGTC. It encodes CASSQDRPAGLAGELQRNEQYV.

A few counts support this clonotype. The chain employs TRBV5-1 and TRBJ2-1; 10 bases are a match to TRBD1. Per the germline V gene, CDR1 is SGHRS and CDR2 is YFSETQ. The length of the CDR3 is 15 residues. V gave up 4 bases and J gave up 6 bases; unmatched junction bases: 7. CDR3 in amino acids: CASSVRDRGLNEQFF. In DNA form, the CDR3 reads TGCGCCAGCAGCGTAAGGGACAGGGGACTCAATGAGCAGTTCTTC.

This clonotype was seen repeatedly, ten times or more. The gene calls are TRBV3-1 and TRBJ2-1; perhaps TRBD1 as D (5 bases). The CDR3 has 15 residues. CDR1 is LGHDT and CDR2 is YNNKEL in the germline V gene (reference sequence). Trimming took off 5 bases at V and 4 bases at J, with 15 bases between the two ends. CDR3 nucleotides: TGTGCCAGCAGCAAAAGGGCCGACAGTTACAATGAGCAGTTCTTC. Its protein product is CASSKRADSYNEQFF.

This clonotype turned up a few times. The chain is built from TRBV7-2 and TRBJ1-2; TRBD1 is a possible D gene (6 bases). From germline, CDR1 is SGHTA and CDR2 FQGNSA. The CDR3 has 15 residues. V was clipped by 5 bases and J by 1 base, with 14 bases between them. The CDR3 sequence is CASSRGGVFNYGYTF. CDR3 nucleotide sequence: TGTGCCAGCAGCAGGGGGGGGGTATTTAACTATGGCTACACCTTC.

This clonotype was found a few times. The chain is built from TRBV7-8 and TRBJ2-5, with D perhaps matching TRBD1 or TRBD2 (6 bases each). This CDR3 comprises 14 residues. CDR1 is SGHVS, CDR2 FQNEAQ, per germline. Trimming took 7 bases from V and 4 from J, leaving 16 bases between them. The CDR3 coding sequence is TGTGCCAGCACCCTAACCGGGGGCGCAGAGACCCAGTACTTC. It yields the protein CASTLTGGAETQYF.